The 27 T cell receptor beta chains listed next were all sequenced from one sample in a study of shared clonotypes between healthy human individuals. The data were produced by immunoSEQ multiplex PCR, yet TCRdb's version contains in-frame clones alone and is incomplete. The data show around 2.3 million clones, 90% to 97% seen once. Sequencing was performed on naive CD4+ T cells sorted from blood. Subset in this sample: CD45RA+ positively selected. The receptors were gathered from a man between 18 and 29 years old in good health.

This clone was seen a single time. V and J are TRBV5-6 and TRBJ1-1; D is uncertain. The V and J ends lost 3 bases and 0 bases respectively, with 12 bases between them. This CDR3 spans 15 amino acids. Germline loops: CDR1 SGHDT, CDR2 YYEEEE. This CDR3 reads CASSSHPTVNTEAFF. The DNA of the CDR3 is TGTGCCAGCAGCTCTCACCCCACAGTGAACACTGAAGCTTTCTTT. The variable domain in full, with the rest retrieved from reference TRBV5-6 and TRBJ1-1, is DAGVTQSPTHLIKTRGQQVTLRCSPKSGHDTVSWYQQALGQGPQFIFQYYEEEERQRGNFPDRFSGHQFPNYSSELNVNALLLGDSALYLCASSSHPTVNTEAFFGQGTRLTVV.

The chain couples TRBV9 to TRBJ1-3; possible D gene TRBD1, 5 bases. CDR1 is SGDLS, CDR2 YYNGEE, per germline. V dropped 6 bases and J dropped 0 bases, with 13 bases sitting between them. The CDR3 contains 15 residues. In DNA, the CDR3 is TGTGCCAGCAACCGGGACGATGCCTCTGGAAACACCATATATTTT. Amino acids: CASNRDDASGNTIYF. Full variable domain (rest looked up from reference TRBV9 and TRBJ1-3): DSGVTQTPKHLITATGQRVTLRCSPRSGDLSVYWYQQSLDQGLQFLIQYYNGEERAKGNILERFSAQQFPDLHSELNLSSLELGDSALYFCASNRDDASGNTIYFGEGSWLTVV.

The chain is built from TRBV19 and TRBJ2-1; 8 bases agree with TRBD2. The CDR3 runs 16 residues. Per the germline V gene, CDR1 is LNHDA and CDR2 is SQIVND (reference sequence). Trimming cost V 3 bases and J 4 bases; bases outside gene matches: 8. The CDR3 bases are TGTGCCAGTAGTATTCCTACTAGCGGAGCTTACAATGAGCAGTTCTTC. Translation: CASSIPTSGAYNEQFF.

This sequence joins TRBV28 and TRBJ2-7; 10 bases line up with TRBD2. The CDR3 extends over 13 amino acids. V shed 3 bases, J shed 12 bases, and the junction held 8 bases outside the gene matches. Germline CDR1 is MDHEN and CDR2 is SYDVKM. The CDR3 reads CASSFPASGGLYF. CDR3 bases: TGTGCCAGCAGTTTTCCCGCTAGCGGGGGCCTGTACTTC.

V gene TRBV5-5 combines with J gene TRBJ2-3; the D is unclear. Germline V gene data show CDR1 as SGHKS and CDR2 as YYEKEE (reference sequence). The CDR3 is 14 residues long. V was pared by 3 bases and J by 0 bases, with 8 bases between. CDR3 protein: CASSYQTSTDTQYF. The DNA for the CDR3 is TGTGCCAGCAGCTACCAAACTAGCACAGATACGCAGTATTTT.

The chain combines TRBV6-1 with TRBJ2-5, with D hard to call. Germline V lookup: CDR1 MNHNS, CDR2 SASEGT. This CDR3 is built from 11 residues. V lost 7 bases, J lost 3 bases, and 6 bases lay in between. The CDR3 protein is CASKREETQYF. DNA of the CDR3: TGTGCCAGCAAAAGGGAAGAGACCCAGTACTTC.

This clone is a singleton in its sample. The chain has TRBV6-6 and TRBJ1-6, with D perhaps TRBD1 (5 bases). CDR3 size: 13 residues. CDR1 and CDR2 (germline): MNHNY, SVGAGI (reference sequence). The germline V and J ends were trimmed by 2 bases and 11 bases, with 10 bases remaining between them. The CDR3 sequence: CASSYTGIAPLHF. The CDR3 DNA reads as TGTGCCAGCAGTTACACAGGTATTGCACCCCTCCACTTT.

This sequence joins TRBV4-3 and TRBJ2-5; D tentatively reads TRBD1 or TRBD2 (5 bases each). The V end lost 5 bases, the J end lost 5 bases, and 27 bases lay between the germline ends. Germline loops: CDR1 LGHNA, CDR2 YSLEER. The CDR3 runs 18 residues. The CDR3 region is CASSARTFRDERTETQYF. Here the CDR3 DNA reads TGCGCCAGCAGCGCAAGGACTTTCCGGGACGAGAGAACGGAGACCCAGTACTTC.

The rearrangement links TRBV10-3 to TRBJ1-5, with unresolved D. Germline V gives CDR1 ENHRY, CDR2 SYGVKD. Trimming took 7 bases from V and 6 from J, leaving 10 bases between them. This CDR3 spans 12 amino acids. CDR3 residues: CAINGWCQPQHF. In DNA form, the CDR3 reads TGTGCCATCAACGGGTGGTGTCAGCCCCAGCATTTT.

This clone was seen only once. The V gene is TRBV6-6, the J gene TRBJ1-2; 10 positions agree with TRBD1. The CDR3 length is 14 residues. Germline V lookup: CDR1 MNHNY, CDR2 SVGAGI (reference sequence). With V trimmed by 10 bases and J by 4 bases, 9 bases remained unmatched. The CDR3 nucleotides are TGTGCCACAGGGGACAGGGGTTGGGGCTATGGCTACACCTTC. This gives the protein CATGDRGWGYGYTF.

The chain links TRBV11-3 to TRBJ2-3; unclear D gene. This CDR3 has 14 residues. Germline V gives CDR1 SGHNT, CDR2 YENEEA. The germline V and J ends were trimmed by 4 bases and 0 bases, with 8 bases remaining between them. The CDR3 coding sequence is TGTGCCAGCAGCTCGACCCACAGCACAGATACGCAGTATTTT. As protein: CASSSTHSTDTQYF.

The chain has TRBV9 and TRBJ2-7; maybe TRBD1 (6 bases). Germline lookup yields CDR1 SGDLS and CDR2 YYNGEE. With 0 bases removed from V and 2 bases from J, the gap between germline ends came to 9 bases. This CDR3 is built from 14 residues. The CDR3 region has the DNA TGTGCCAGCAGCGTAGAATCAGGGGCCTACGAGCAGTACTTC. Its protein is CASSVESGAYEQYF. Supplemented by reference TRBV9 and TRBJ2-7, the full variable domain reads DSGVTQTPKHLITATGQRVTLRCSPRSGDLSVYWYQQSLDQGLQFLIQYYNGEERAKGNILERFSAQQFPDLHSELNLSSLELGDSALYFCASSVESGAYEQYFGPGTRLTVT.

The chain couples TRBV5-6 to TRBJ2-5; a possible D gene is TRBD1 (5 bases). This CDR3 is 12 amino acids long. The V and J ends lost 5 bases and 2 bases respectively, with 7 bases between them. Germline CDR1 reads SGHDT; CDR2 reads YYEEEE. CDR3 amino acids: CASSRQQETQYF. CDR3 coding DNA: TGTGCCAGCAGTCGACAGCAAGAGACCCAGTACTTC.

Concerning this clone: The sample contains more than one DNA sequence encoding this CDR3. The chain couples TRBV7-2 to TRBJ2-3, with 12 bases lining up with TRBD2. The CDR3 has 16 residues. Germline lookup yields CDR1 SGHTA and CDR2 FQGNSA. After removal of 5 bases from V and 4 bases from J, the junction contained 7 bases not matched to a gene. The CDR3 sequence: CASSPRLAGVSDTQYF. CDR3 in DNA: TGTGCCAGCAGCCCCCGACTAGCGGGAGTGTCAGATACGCAGTATTTT.

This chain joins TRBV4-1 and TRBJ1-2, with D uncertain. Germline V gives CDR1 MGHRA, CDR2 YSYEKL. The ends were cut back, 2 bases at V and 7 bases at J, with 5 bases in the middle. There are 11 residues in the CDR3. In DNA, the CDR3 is TGCGCCAGCAGCCAATATGGTGGCTACACCTTC. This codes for CASSQYGGYTF.

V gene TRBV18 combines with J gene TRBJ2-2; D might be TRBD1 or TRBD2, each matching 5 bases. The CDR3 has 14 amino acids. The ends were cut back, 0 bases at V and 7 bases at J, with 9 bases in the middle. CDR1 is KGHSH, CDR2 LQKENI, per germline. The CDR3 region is CASSPPSGLGELFF. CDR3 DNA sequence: TGTGCCAGCTCACCACCGTCGGGGCTCGGGGAGCTGTTTTTT.

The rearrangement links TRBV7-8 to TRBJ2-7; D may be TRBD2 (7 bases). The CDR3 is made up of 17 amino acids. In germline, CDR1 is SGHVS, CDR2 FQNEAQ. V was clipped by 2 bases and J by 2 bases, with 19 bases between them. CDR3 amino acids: CASSLYPGGVSAYEQYF. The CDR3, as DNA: TGTGCCAGCAGCTTATATCCGGGGGGCGTGAGTGCCTACGAGCAGTACTTC.

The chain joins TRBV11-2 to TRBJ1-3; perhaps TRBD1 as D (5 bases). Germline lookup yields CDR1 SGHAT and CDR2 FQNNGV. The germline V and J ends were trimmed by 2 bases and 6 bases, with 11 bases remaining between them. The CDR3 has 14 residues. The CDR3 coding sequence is TGTGCCAGCAGCTTAAGCAGGGAGGAAAACACCATATATTTT. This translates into CASSLSREENTIYF.

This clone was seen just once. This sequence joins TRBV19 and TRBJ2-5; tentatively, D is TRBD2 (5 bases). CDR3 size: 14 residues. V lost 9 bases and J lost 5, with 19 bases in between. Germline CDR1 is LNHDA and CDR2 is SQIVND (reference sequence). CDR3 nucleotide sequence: TGTGCCAGCCAGAGAGGTCGGGGTTGGGAGACCCAGTACTTC. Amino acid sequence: CASQRGRGWETQYF.

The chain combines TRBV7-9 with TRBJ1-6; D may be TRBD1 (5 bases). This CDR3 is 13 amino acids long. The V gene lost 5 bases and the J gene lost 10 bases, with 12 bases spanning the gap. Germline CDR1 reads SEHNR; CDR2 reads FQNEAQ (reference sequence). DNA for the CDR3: TGTGCCAGCAGCCGGGACCGAGGCTCACCCCTCCACTTT. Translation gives CASSRDRGSPLHF.

CDR3 sequence: CASSTDGDYGYTF. The CDR3 region has the DNA TGCGCCAGCAGCACCGACGGCGACTATGGCTACACCTTC. The chain carries TRBV5-1 and TRBJ1-2; D unresolved. CDR1 is SGHRS and CDR2 is YFSETQ in the germline V gene. This CDR3 contains 13 residues. The germline V and J ends were trimmed by 4 bases and 3 bases, with 10 bases remaining between them.

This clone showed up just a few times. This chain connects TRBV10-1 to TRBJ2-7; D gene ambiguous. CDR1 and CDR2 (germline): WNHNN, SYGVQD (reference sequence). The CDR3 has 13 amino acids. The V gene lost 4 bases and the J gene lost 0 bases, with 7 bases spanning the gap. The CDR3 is CASSGGYSYEQYF. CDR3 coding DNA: TGCGCCAGCAGTGGGGGATACTCCTACGAGCAGTACTTC.

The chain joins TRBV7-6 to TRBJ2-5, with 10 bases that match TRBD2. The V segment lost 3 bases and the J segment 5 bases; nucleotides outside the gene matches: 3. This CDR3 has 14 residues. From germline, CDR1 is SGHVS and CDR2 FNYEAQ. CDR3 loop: CASSFTSGTETQYF. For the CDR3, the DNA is TGTGCCAGCAGCTTCACTAGCGGGACGGAGACCCAGTACTTC.

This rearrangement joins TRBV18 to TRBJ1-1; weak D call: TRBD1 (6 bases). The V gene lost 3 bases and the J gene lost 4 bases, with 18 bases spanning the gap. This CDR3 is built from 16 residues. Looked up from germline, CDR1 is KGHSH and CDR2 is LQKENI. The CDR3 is CASSPLRGPGATEAFF. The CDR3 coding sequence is TGTGCCAGCTCACCCCTCAGGGGCCCCGGTGCCACTGAAGCTTTCTTT.

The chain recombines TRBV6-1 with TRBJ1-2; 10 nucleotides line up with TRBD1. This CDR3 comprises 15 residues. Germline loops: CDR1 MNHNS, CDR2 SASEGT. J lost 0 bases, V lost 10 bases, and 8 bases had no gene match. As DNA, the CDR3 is TGTGCCACCGGGGGACAGGGGCTAACTAACTATGGCTACACCTTC. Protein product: CATGGQGLTNYGYTF.

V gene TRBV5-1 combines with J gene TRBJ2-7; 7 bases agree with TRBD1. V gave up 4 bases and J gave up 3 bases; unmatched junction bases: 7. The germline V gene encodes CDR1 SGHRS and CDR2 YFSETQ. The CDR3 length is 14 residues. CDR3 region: CASSLRDSFYEQYF. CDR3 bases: TGCGCCAGCAGCCTCCGGGACAGCTTCTACGAGCAGTACTTC.

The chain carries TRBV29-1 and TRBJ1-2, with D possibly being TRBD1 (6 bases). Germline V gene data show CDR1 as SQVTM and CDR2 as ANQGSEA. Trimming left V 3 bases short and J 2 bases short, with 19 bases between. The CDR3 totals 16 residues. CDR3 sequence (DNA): TGCAGCGTTGAGTATACGGGGGGCGGAATCAACTATGGCTACACCTTC. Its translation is CSVEYTGGGINYGYTF. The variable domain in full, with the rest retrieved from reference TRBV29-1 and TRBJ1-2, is SAVISQKPSRDICQRGTSLTIQCQVDSQVTMMFWYRQQPGQSLTLIATANQGSEATYESGFVIDKFPISRPNLTFSTLTVSNMSPEDSSIYLCSVEYTGGGINYGYTFGSGTRLTVV.